The entry that follows covers one TCR beta chain sequence. The antigen is not known. Here immunoSEQ multiplex PCR was the method, and the copy in TCRdb shows in-frame clones only, minus some. The data contain around 57,000 clones, about four fifths of them seen just once; the ten biggest clones take up roughly 0.53%. This sample was taken from a study of OX40 agonist ivuxolimab in advanced cancers. Study-level points and caveats: Clonal expansion by week 6 occurred in CD4+ and CD8+ blood T cells (at 0.1 to 3.0 mg/kg).

The germline CDR1 and CDR2 sequences are MNHEY and SVGAGI. This CDR3 spans 12 amino acids. Trimming removed 6 bases at V and 4 bases at J, with 6 bases between. This sample comprised CD4+ or CD8+ T cells sorted from blood, obtained in a trial of the OX40 agonist ivuxolimab. The V gene is TRBV6-5, the J gene TRBJ2-2, with D unresolved. The clonotype comes from an adult with an advanced solid tumor such as melanoma, head and neck, liver or kidney cancer. CDR3 DNA: TGTGCCAGCAGCCGGGTCACCGGGGAGCTGTTTTTT. It codes for CASSRVTGELFF.